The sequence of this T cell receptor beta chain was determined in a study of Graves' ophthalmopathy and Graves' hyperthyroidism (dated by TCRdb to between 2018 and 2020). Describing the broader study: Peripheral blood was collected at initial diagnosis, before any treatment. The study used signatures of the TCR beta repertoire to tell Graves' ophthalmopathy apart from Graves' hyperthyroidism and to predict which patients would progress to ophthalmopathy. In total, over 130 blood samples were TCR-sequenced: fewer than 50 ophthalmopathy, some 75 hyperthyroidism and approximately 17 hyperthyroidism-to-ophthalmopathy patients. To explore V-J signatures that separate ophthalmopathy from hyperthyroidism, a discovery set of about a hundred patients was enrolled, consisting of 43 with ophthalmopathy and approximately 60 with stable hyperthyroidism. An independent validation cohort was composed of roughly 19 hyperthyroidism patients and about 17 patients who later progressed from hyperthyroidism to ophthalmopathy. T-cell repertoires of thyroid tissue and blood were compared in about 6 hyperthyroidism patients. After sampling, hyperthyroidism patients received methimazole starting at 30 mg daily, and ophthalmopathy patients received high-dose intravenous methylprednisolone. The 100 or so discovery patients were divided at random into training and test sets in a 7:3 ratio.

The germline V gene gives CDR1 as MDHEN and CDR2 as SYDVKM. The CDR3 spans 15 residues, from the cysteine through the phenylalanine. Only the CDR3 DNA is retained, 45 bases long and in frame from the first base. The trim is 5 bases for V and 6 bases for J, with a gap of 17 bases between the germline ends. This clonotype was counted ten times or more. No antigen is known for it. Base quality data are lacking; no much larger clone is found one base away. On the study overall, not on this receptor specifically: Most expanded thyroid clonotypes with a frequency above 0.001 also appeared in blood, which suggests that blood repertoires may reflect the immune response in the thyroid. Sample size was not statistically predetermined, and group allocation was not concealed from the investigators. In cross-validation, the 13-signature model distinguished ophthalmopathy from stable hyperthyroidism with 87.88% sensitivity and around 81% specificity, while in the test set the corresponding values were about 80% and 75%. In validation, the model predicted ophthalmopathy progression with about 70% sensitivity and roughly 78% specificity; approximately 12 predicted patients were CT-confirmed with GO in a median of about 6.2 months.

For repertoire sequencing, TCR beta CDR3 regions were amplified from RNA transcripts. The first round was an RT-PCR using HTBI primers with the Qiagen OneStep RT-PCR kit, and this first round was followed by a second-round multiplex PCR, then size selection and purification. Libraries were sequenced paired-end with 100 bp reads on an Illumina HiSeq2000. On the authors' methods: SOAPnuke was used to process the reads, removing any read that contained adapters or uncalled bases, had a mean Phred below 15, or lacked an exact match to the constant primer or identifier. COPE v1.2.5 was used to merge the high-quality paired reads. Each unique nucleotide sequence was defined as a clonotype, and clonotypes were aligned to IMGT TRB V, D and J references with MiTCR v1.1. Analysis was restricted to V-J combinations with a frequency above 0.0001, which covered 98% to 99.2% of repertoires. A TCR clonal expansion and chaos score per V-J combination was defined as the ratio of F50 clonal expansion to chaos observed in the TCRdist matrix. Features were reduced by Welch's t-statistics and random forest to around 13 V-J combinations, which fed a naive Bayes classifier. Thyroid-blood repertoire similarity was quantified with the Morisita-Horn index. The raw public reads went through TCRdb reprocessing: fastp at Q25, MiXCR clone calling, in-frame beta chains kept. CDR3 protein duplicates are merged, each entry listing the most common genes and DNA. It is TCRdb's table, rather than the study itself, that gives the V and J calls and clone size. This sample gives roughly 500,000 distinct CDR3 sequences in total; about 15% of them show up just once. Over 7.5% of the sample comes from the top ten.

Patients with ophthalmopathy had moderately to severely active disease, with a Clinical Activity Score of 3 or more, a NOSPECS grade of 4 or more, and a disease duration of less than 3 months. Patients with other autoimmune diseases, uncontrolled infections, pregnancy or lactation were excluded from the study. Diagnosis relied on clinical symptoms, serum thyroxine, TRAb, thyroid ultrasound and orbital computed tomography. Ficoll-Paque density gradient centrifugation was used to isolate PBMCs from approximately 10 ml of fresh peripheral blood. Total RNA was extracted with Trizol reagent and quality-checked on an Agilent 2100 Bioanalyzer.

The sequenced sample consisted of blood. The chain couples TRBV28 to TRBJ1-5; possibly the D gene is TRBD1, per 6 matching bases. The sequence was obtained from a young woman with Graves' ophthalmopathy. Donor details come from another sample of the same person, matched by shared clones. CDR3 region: CASSVSRGLGQPQHF. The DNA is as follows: TGTGCCAGCAGTGTCTCCAGGGGTCTAGGTCAGCCCCAGCATTTT.